This entry lists 12 T cell receptor beta chains sequenced from one sample in a study of cytomegalovirus exposure and HLA in healthy donors. Sequencing was performed with immunoSEQ multiplex PCR; in TCRdb, only in-frame clones are kept and a portion is missing. The repertoire holds over 85,000 clones, with roughly 84% as singletons. The specimen was PBMCs. These receptors originate from a woman aged 18-30 years in good health and CMV-seropositive.

The chain recombines TRBV7-2 with TRBJ2-7, with D possibly matching TRBD2 (6 bases). V was shortened by 1 base and J by 1 base, with 8 bases between the two germline ends. This CDR3 spans 14 amino acids. Germline V gene sequence: CDR1 SGHTA, CDR2 FQGNSA. The CDR3 sequence: CASSLGGRSYEQYF. The DNA for the CDR3 is TGTGCCAGCAGCTTAGGGGGGAGGTCCTACGAGCAGTACTTC. Full variable domain (outside the CDR3, taken from reference TRBV7-2 and TRBJ2-7): GAGVSQSPSNKVTEKGKDVELRCDPISGHTALYWYRQSLGQGLEFLIYFQGNSAPDKSGLPSDRFSAERTGGSVSTLTIQRTQQEDSAVYLCASSLGGRSYEQYFGPGTRLTVT.

The chain employs TRBV7-2 and TRBJ2-1; TRBD2 matches at 8 bases. The germline gives CDR1 SGHTA, CDR2 FQGNSA. The CDR3 is made up of 15 amino acids. After removal of 4 bases from V and 8 bases from J, the junction contained 10 bases not matched to a gene. The CDR3 sequence: CASSSTGGAPDEQFF. The DNA of the CDR3 is TGTGCCAGCAGCTCGACGGGGGGGGCCCCGGATGAGCAGTTCTTC.

V gene TRBV19 combines with J gene TRBJ2-2; 10 bases are shared with TRBD1. V was pared by 4 bases and J by 4 bases, with 3 bases of the junction left unmatched. The CDR3 length is 15 residues. Germline CDR1 LNHDA, CDR2 SQIVND (reference sequence). The CDR3 DNA follows: TGTGCCAGTAGTACGACAGGGGGCAGCACCGGGGAGCTGTTTTTT. Translation gives CASSTTGGSTGELFF.

The chain links TRBV9 to TRBJ2-1, with D perhaps matching TRBD2 (5 bases). The V end was cut by 0 bases, the J end by 5 bases, with 18 bases between. The CDR3 spans 17 residues. Germline V lookup: CDR1 SGDLS, CDR2 YYNGEE. As DNA, the CDR3 is TGTGCCAGCAGCGTAGGTCACAAGGCCCTCGGGGACAATGAGCAGTTCTTC. Amino acid sequence: CASSVGHKALGDNEQFF.

The chain joins TRBV4-2 to TRBJ1-1; TRBD1 matches at 7 bases. The CDR3 runs to 14 residues. Germline V gives CDR1 LGHNA, CDR2 YNFKEQ. The V segment lost 3 bases and the J segment 13 bases; nucleotides outside the gene matches: 14. CDR3 loop: CASSQVAGTQGGFF. For the CDR3, the DNA is TGTGCCAGCAGCCAGGTCGCCGGGACCCAGGGGGGTTTCTTT.

This chain uses TRBV9 with TRBJ2-3, with 7 bases fitting TRBD2. After removal of 0 bases from V and 0 bases from J, the junction contained 4 bases not matched to a gene. Germline CDR1 is SGDLS and CDR2 is YYNGEE. This CDR3 spans 16 amino acids. The CDR3 region is CASSVAAGLSTDTQYF. CDR3 sequence (DNA): TGTGCCAGCAGCGTAGCAGCGGGGCTTAGCACAGATACGCAGTATTTT.

The chain carries TRBV7-2 and TRBJ2-3, with 9 nucleotides matching TRBD2. The V and J ends lost 3 bases and 0 bases, in that order; junction bases with no gene match: 7. The CDR3 consists of 17 residues. Germline V CDR1 and CDR2: SGHTA, FQGNSA. The CDR3 DNA reads as TGTGCCAGCAGCTTCGGGGGGACTAGCTTTAGCACAGATACGCAGTATTTT. Residues: CASSFGGTSFSTDTQYF.

The CDR3 nucleotides read TGCGCCAGCAGCCAAGATCGAAGTATTAGTCAGCCCCAGCATTTT. This sequence encodes CASSQDRSISQPQHF. The rearrangement joins TRBV4-3 to TRBJ1-5; D is ambiguous. Germline CDR1 is LGHNA and CDR2 is YSLEER. This CDR3 contains 15 residues. V gave up 0 bases and J gave up 6 bases, with 12 bases separating them.

The rearrangement links TRBV2 to TRBJ2-1; no clear D. The germline V gene encodes CDR1 SNHLY and CDR2 FYNNEI. The CDR3 covers 13 residues. The V gene lost 6 bases and the J gene lost 4 bases, with 10 bases spanning the gap. The CDR3 sequence: CASSTTLYNEQFF. The CDR3, as DNA: TGTGCCAGCAGCACGACTCTATACAATGAGCAGTTCTTC.

The J gene is TRBJ1-4, the V gene TRBV7-9; 8 bases fit TRBD1. Germline values: CDR1 SEHNR, CDR2 FQNEAQ (reference sequence). V lost 4 bases, J lost 4 bases, and 5 bases stayed unmatched. The CDR3 consists of 15 residues. CDR3 nucleotides: TGTGCCAGCAGCTCCTGGACAGGGCGTAATGAAAAACTGTTTTTT. It is translated as CASSSWTGRNEKLFF. The full variable domain, with the rest looked up from reference TRBV7-9 and TRBJ1-4, is DTGVSQNPRHKITKRGQNVTFRCDPISEHNRLYWYRQTLGQGPEFLTYFQNEAQLEKSRLLSDRFSAERPKGSFSTLEIQRTEQGDSAMYLCASSSWTGRNEKLFFGSGTQLSVL.

The V and J genes are TRBV2 and TRBJ2-7, with TRBD1 matching over 9 bases. The CDR3 covers 15 residues. V was clipped by 6 bases and J by 1 base; unmatched bases: 7. CDR1 is SNHLY, CDR2 FYNNEI, per germline. CDR3 in amino acids: CASRRAGTGSYEQYF. Here the CDR3 DNA reads TGTGCCAGCAGGCGAGCCGGGACAGGGTCCTACGAGCAGTACTTC.

This clone was detected only once. V gene TRBV6-1 combines with J gene TRBJ1-3; 9 bases match TRBD1. CDR1 is MNHNS, CDR2 SASEGT, per germline. The CDR3 has 15 residues. V lost 7 bases to trimming and J lost 8 bases; unmatched junction nucleotides: 12. CDR3 sequence reads: CASTRTGAGGDTIYF. The CDR3 coding sequence is TGTGCCAGCACCAGGACAGGGGCTGGGGGGGACACCATATATTTT.